The clone carrying this T cell receptor (beta chain) was counted many times. Its antigen is currently unknown. These data originate in a study of identical twins. General study results and limits: Models underestimated out-of-frame TCR alpha sharing in monozygotic twins.

TCRdb re-derived calls from the 5' RACE reads in MiXCR, one entry per CDR3 protein. The profile covers hundreds of thousands of distinct CDR3 sequences, with under 9% appearing a single time and about 0.98% taken by the ten largest. The CDR3 is 14 residues long. Trimming cost V 5 bases and J 6 bases, with 14 bases left between them. The sample also formed part of further work on yellow fever vaccine responses in identical twins.

The sample comprised PBMCs. V is TRBV12-3 or TRBV12-4 and J is TRBJ2-4; D is possibly TRBD1 (6 bases). This receptor was taken from a woman aged 18-29 years in good health. The CDR3: CASSPDSRGNIQYF. Written as DNA, the CDR3 is TGTGCCAGCAGTCCGGACAGCAGGGGAAACATTCAGTACTTC.